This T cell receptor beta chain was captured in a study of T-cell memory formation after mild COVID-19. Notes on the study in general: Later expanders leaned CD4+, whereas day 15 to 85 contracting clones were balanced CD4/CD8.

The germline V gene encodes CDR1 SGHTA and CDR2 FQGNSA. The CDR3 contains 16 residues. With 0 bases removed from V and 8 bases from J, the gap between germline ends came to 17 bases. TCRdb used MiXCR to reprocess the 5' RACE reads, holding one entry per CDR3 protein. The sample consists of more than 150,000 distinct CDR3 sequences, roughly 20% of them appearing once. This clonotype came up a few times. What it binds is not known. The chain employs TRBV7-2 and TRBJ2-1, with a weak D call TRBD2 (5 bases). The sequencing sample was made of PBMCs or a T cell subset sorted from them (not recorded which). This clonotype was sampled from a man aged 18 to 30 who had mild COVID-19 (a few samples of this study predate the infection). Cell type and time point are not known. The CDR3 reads CASSLARRAGIDEQFF. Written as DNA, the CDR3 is TGTGCCAGCAGCTTAGCGCGCCGGGCGGGTATCGATGAGCAGTTCTTC.